Detailed here is one T cell receptor beta chain. This entry is derived from a study of CD8+ T cells in alopecia areata. The V gene's germline CDR1 is MNHNY and CDR2 SVGAGI (reference sequence). The V and J ends lost 6 bases and 6 bases respectively, with 11 bases between them. The CDR3 loop spans 12 amino acids. Specified treatment: oral pan-JAK inhibitor, 5-10 mg twice daily. Sampling of alopecia areata patients yielded lesional scalp punch biopsies as well as peripheral blood. cDNA serving as the sequencing template came from extracted, reverse transcribed RNA. Here immunoSEQ multiplex PCR was the method, and the copy in TCRdb shows in-frame clones only, minus some. Here the sample spans under 350,000 clones, more than 45% being singletons.

Material: CD4+ T cells sorted from blood, obtained at week 24, from a patient treated with tofacitinib. This TCR derives from a human donor with alopecia areata. The chain uses TRBV6-6 and TRBJ1-2; D is uncertain. The CDR3 coding sequence is TGTGCCAGCAGCTCCCGGGGTGATGGCTACACCTTC. Translated: CASSSRGDGYTF.